This T cell receptor beta chain was captured by sequencing in a study of blood T cell repertoires in COVID-19. Authors' processing steps: Reference gene primer amplification gave estimated nucleated cell counts. The protocol was immunoSEQ multiplex PCR, while the TCRdb copy is restricted to in-frame clones and leaves out a portion. From that table come the V and J calls and clone size; the DNA was used to work out D and trimming. Of roughly 340,000 clones listed, roughly nine tenths are singletons. The study recruited people aged about 18 to 89 years across about two dozen US areas. J was trimmed by 0 bases and V by 8 bases; bases with no gene match: 3. Per the germline V gene, CDR1 is ENHRY and CDR2 is SYGVKD. The CDR3 has 14 residues.

This rearrangement joins TRBV10-3 to TRBJ2-2; 7 bases map to TRBD1. Specimen: PBMCs or T cells enriched from blood (not recorded which). This receptor was obtained from a man aged 18 to 35 who had recovered from COVID-19. CDR3 region: CAIGQAANTGELFF. The CDR3 DNA reads as TGTGCCATCGGACAGGCTGCGAACACCGGGGAGCTGTTTTTT.